Each of the 21 T cell receptor beta chains below was sequenced from the same sample in a study of T cell repertoires in cytomegalovirus infection. TCRdb reprocessed the reads with MiXCR, giving one entry per CDR3 protein. This sample has around 740,000 distinct CDR3 sequences; roughly 35% occur once, and the top ten carry around 2.6%. Sequencing was carried out using PBMCs. The source of these receptors is a human donor in good health (CMV status not recorded). Some clones in this sample may be carry-over from other donors' samples.

With respect to this clonotype: The CDR3 end shows no conserved phenylalanine or tryptophan, and so a read error is likely. The V and J genes are TRBV7-2 and TRBJ1-1; TRBD1 is a possible D gene (5 bases). The germline CDR1 and CDR2 sequences are SGHTA and FQGNSA. The CDR3 runs 16 residues. Trimming stripped 3 bases from V and 0 bases from J, with 14 bases between. CDR3 DNA sequence: TGTGCCAGCAGCTTCCCCAAGGCGGGGGTGAACACTGAAGCTTTCTTG. Protein: CASSFPKAGVNTEAFL.

This clonotype has just a few counts. This CDR3 reads CASSPRTGGNSPLHF. For the CDR3, the DNA is TGTGCCAGCAGCCCCCGGACAGGGGGTAATTCACCCCTCCACTTT. The chain has TRBV14 and TRBJ1-6, with 10 bases that match TRBD1. The CDR3 totals 15 residues. V lost 4 bases and J lost 6; bases outside the gene matches: 3. The germline gives CDR1 SGHDN, CDR2 FVKESK.

The CDR3 loop reads CASSSGVTNTEAFF. The CDR3 DNA sequence: TGCGCCAGCAGCTCAGGGGTCACGAACACTGAAGCTTTCTTT. The genes are TRBV5-1 and TRBJ1-1, with D perhaps matching TRBD1 (6 bases). Deletions cut 3 bases from V and 1 base from J, with 10 bases between. CDR3 length equals 14 residues. Germline-derived CDR1 and CDR2 are SGHRS and YFSETQ.

This clonotype was seen only a few times. The chain has TRBV6-5 and TRBJ1-5; a possible D gene is TRBD1 (5 bases). CDR1 MNHEY and CDR2 SVGAGI come from the germline V gene. This CDR3 has 15 residues. V gave up 0 bases and J gave up 6 bases, with 12 bases separating them. CDR3 DNA sequence: TGTGCCAGCAGTTACTCGGGTAGGGGCGGTCAGCCCCAGCATTTT. It specifies CASSYSGRGGQPQHF.

The rearrangement uses TRBV19 and TRBJ2-2; a weak D match, TRBD2 (5 bases). Germline lookup yields CDR1 LNHDA and CDR2 SQIVND (reference sequence). This CDR3 has 15 residues. Trimming stripped 0 bases from V and 1 base from J, with 6 bases between. In nucleotides, the CDR3 is TGTGCCAGTAGTATAGAAGGAGGGAACACCGGGGAGCTGTTTTTT. It specifies CASSIEGGNTGELFF.

The rearrangement joins TRBV9 to TRBJ1-5; D may be TRBD1 (5 bases). From germline, CDR1 is SGDLS and CDR2 YYNGEE. V lost 6 bases, J lost 3 bases, and 10 bases lay in between. This CDR3 region has 13 residues. The CDR3 here is CASNEQDNQPQHF. CDR3 DNA: TGTGCCAGCAACGAACAGGACAATCAGCCCCAGCATTTT.

The chain has TRBV6-6 and TRBJ2-7, with D possibly TRBD2 on 7 matching bases. Looked up from germline, CDR1 is MNHNY and CDR2 is SVGAGI (reference sequence). This CDR3 contains 15 residues. Trimming removed 3 bases at V and 4 bases at J, with 16 bases between. The CDR3 DNA is TGTGCCAGCAGTTATCCGGGGGGCCGTATTTACGAGCAGTACTTC. Protein product: CASSYPGGRIYEQYF.

V usage is TRBV5-1 and J usage is TRBJ2-1, with 12 bases aligning to TRBD2. CDR1 SGHRS and CDR2 YFSETQ come from the germline V gene. The CDR3 spans 17 residues. Germline trimming cut 3 bases from V and 9 bases from J; bases unmatched to any gene: 13. CDR3 nucleotide sequence: TGCGCCAGCAGCTCTGGGCCTAGCGGGAGGGCCCCGGGTGAGCAGTTCTTC. Its translation: CASSSGPSGRAPGEQFF.

V gene TRBV28 combines with J gene TRBJ2-7; TRBD1 might be the D (6 bases). The germline CDR1 and CDR2 sequences are MDHEN and SYDVKM. Trimming left V 5 bases short and J 6 bases short, with 23 bases between. CDR3 length: 16 amino acids. This CDR3 reads CASSPPQLGASGEQYF. As DNA, the CDR3 is TGTGCCAGCAGTCCTCCCCAATTGGGGGCGTCCGGCGAGCAGTACTTC.

This clonotype was observed a few times. V usage is TRBV9 and J usage is TRBJ1-2, with D maybe TRBD1 (5 bases). CDR3 length: 15 amino acids. Germline V gives CDR1 SGDLS, CDR2 YYNGEE. Trimming took 0 bases from V and 6 from J, leaving 15 bases between them. The CDR3 reads CASSVGPGVMDGYTF. Written as DNA, the CDR3 is TGTGCCAGCAGCGTAGGCCCGGGGGTAATGGATGGCTACACCTTC.

The chain recombines TRBV28 with TRBJ2-1, with 11 bases that match TRBD2. The length of the CDR3 is 15 residues. V shed 6 bases, J shed 10 bases, and the junction held 11 bases outside the gene matches. Germline CDR1 MDHEN, CDR2 SYDVKM. CDR3 in amino acids: CASSPRTSGSWEQFF. CDR3 DNA sequence: TGTGCCAGCAGCCCACGGACTAGCGGGTCTTGGGAGCAGTTCTTC.

The chain carries TRBV2 and TRBJ1-5; 7 bases are shared with TRBD1. Trimming removed 6 bases from V and 0 bases from J; junction bases left unmatched: 5. The CDR3 is 15 residues long. Germline V gene data show CDR1 as SNHLY and CDR2 as FYNNEI. CDR3 protein: CASRRDRYSNQPQHF. CDR3 DNA sequence: TGTGCCAGCAGGCGGGACAGATATAGCAATCAGCCCCAGCATTTT.

This chain joins TRBV7-2 and TRBJ2-3; TRBD2 matches 7 bases. In germline, CDR1 is SGHTA, CDR2 FQGNSA. V was pared by 4 bases and J by 2 bases, with 6 bases of the junction left unmatched. The CDR3 consists of 15 residues. CDR3 residues: CASSSQRGYTDTQYF. As DNA, the CDR3 is TGTGCCAGCAGCTCTCAGCGGGGCTACACAGATACGCAGTATTTT.

This clonotype was seen a single time. One junction end disagrees with the germline gene, perhaps due to a read error. The chain couples TRBV7-8 to TRBJ1-4; D is perhaps TRBD1 (5 bases). CDR1 SGHVS and CDR2 FQNEAQ come from the germline V gene. CDR3 length: 15 residues. CDR3 sequence (DNA): TGTGCCAGAAGCTCAGCAGGGAGGGCTAAGGAAAAACTTGTTTTT. Protein sequence: CARSSAGRAKEKLVF.

This clonotype was observed a few times. This chain joins TRBV7-2 and TRBJ1-1; maybe TRBD1 (6 bases). This CDR3 is 13 amino acids long. The germline V gene has CDR1 SGHTA and CDR2 FQGNSA. The germline V and J ends were trimmed by 2 bases and 10 bases, with 14 bases remaining between them. This CDR3 reads CASSLQETGSAFF. For the CDR3, the DNA is TGTGCCAGCAGCTTACAGGAGACAGGATCAGCTTTCTTT.

This clonotype was detected only a few times. The chain links TRBV5-4 to TRBJ2-2, with TRBD2 identical over 11 bases. J lost 4 bases, V lost 0 bases, and 2 bases had no gene match. The CDR3 consists of 16 residues. Germline assignment: CDR1 SGHNT and CDR2 YYREEE (reference sequence). The CDR3 DNA reads TGTGCCAGCAGCTTGGGACTAGCGGGACCCACCGGGGAGCTGTTTTTT. It is translated as CASSLGLAGPTGELFF.

J is TRBJ1-5 and V is TRBV19; 9 nucleotides match TRBD1. CDR1 LNHDA and CDR2 SQIVND come from the germline V gene (reference sequence). With 5 bases clipped from V and 11 bases from J, the junction kept 16 bases outside the gene matches. CDR3 size: 16 residues. Here the CDR3 DNA reads TGTGCCAGTAGTCCCGTGAGGACAGGGGCTAGGGGGGCCCAGCATTTT. Protein product: CASSPVRTGARGAQHF.

The rearrangement links TRBV2 to TRBJ1-2; a weak D match, TRBD1 (6 bases). This CDR3 contains 14 residues. The V end lost 2 bases, the J end lost 6 bases, and 13 bases lay between the germline ends. Per the germline V gene, CDR1 is SNHLY and CDR2 is FYNNEI. CDR3 loop: CASSEKRTDNGYTF. CDR3 nucleotide sequence: TGTGCCAGCAGTGAAAAAAGGACAGATAATGGCTACACCTTC.

This clonotype was recorded a few times. V usage is TRBV28 and J usage is TRBJ2-5, with a possible D match to TRBD1 (6 bases). The CDR3 is 14 amino acids. Germline V gene data show CDR1 as MDHEN and CDR2 as SYDVKM. V gave up 5 bases and J gave up 5 bases, with 15 bases separating them. The CDR3 coding sequence is TGTGCCAGCAGTAACCTCCAGGGGTGGGAGACCCAGTACTTC. As protein: CASSNLQGWETQYF.

V usage is TRBV5-8 and J usage is TRBJ1-5; unclear D gene. Per germline, CDR1 SGHTS and CDR2 YDEGEE. CDR3 length: 14 residues. V lost 2 bases to trimming and J lost 7 bases, with 13 bases between them. The CDR3 is CASSLSRTVQPQHF. The CDR3 nucleotides are TGTGCCAGCAGCTTATCTAGGACGGTCCAGCCCCAGCATTTT.

There are many counts of this clonotype. The J gene is TRBJ2-1, the V gene TRBV12-3 or TRBV12-4, with 14 bases that match TRBD2. V lost 5 bases, J lost 5 bases, and 5 bases stayed unmatched. CDR3 length: 16 amino acids. The CDR3 reads CASSKGLAGVDNEQFF. The DNA for the CDR3 is TGTGCCAGCAGTAAGGGACTAGCGGGGGTGGACAATGAGCAGTTCTTC.